What follows are 24 T cell receptor beta chains derived from one specimen sequenced in a study of CXCR3-negative and CXCR3-positive naive CD8 T cells. Through 5' RACE with UMI labels, the TRB cDNA libraries were prepared. TCRdb reanalyzed the 5' RACE reads and collapses them to one entry per CDR3 protein, without DNA. This table holds over 70,000 distinct CDR3 sequences. Input material: naive CXCR3- CD8+ T cells from blood. Subset given: CD45RO-CCR7+CD27+CD95- naive CD8+ T cells lacking CXCR3 (TNR3-). All receptors come from a human donor in good health. Some clones in this sample may be carry-over from other donors' samples.

The chain is built from TRBV7-2 and TRBJ2-1. Germline-derived CDR1 and CDR2 are SGHTA and FQGNSA. The CDR3 consists of 14 residues. CDR3: CASSLVMGYSEQFF.

The chain links TRBV7-9 to TRBJ2-7. This CDR3 region has 12 residues. CDR1 and CDR2 (germline): SEHNR, FQNEAQ (reference sequence). The CDR3 spells CASSSGGDEQYF.

The chain is built from TRBV30 and TRBJ2-7; TCRdb's D gene call, TRBD1, goes unchecked for lack of DNA. The germline V gene encodes CDR1 GTSNPN and CDR2 SVGIG (reference sequence). This CDR3 is 14 amino acids long. This CDR3 is CAWRTGIGSYEQYF. Together with reference TRBV30 and TRBJ2-7, the CDR3 gives the full variable domain: SQTIHQWPATLVQPVGSPLSLECTVEGTSNPNLYWYRQAAGRGLQLLFYSVGIGQISSEVPQNLSASRPQDRQFILSSKKLLLSDSGFYLCAWRTGIGSYEQYFGPGTRLTVT.

The V and J genes are TRBV2 and TRBJ1-1; TCRdb reports TRBD1, a call that lacks DNA to check it against. Germline V lookup: CDR1 SNHLY, CDR2 FYNNEI. This CDR3 has 11 residues. CDR3 residues: CASSRAAEAFF.

The chain recombines TRBV2 with TRBJ2-5; no DNA is available, so the TRBD1 call from TCRdb remains unchecked. The CDR3 extends over 14 amino acids. The germline CDR1 and CDR2 sequences are SNHLY and FYNNEI. Here the CDR3 reads CASNKRGVRETQYF.

The chain carries TRBV20-1 and TRBJ2-1; lacking DNA, the TRBD2 call made by TCRdb goes unchecked. Germline loops: CDR1 DFQATT, CDR2 SNEGSKA (reference sequence). The CDR3 consists of 12 residues. The CDR3 sequence: CSARASGTEQFF.

This rearrangement joins TRBV10-3 to TRBJ2-1; TCRdb outputs TRBD1, but without DNA this stays unchecked. There are 16 residues in the CDR3. Germline V gene lookup returns CDR1 ENHRY and CDR2 SYGVKD. The CDR3 sequence: CAISESGQGSLNEQFF.

The rearrangement joins TRBV7-6 to TRBJ2-7; the D call from TCRdb, TRBD2, cannot be confirmed without DNA. In germline, CDR1 is SGHVS, CDR2 FNYEAQ. The CDR3 is 15 amino acids. CDR3 amino acids: CASSLLAGMTYEQYF.

J is TRBJ2-7 and V is TRBV7-9; without DNA, the TCRdb call of TRBD2 cannot be checked. The V gene's germline CDR1 is SEHNR and CDR2 FQNEAQ (reference sequence). The CDR3 has 14 residues. The CDR3 loop reads CASSTSSGVYEQYF.

The chain is built from TRBV29-1 and TRBJ2-6; TCRdb calls TRBD1, which cannot be checked without DNA. Germline V gene data show CDR1 as SQVTM and CDR2 as ANQGSEA. CDR3 length: 16 residues. The CDR3 loop is CSVEPTGAPGANVLTF.

This rearrangement joins TRBV19 to TRBJ2-1; TCRdb's assignment of TRBD1 cannot be checked, as there is no DNA. CDR3 size: 13 residues. In germline, CDR1 is LNHDA, CDR2 SQIVND (reference sequence). The CDR3 sequence: CASRDRADNEQFF. The complete variable domain, with remaining parts taken from reference TRBV19 and TRBJ2-1, reads DGGITQSPKYLFRKEGQNVTLSCEQNLNHDAMYWYRQDPGQGLRLIYYSQIVNDFQKGDIAEGYSVSREKKESFPLTVTSAQKNPTAFYLCASRDRADNEQFFGPGTRLTVL.

The CDR3 loop reads CSASADSDPNEQFF. V is TRBV20-1 and J is TRBJ2-1; TCRdb's assignment of TRBD1 cannot be checked, as there is no DNA. Looked up from germline, CDR1 is DFQATT and CDR2 is SNEGSKA (reference sequence). CDR3 size: 14 residues.

The V and J genes are TRBV20-1 and TRBJ2-7; the D call from TCRdb, TRBD1, cannot be confirmed without DNA. Germline CDR1 and CDR2: DFQATT and SNEGSKA (reference sequence). The CDR3 covers 15 residues. This CDR3 is CSAQTTQGFSYEQYF.

This sequence joins TRBV7-9 and TRBJ2-1; TCRdb's D call, TRBD2, is unchecked because there is no DNA. The germline V gene encodes CDR1 SEHNR and CDR2 FQNEAQ (reference sequence). The CDR3 runs to 16 residues. The chain's CDR3 is CASSQAGLAEYNEQFF.

This rearrangement joins TRBV12-3 or TRBV12-4 to TRBJ2-7; the D call from TCRdb, TRBD2, cannot be confirmed without DNA. The CDR3 runs to 14 residues. The CDR3 region is CASSDVAGIYEQYF.

The chain has TRBV20-1 and TRBJ1-1; TCRdb's D call of TRBD1 is untestable without DNA. CDR3 size: 13 residues. The germline gives CDR1 DFQATT, CDR2 SNEGSKA (reference sequence). The CDR3 reads CSAQEQGRTEAFF.

The rearrangement uses TRBV28 and TRBJ1-2; no DNA is available, so the TRBD1 call from TCRdb remains unchecked. The CDR3 loop spans 15 amino acids. Germline V CDR1 and CDR2: MDHEN, SYDVKM. The CDR3: CASSNLQGVWNGYTF.

V usage is TRBV7-8 and J usage is TRBJ2-3; TCRdb's assignment of TRBD2 cannot be checked, as there is no DNA. CDR1 is SGHVS, CDR2 FQNEAQ, per germline. This CDR3 region has 17 residues. The CDR3 region is CASSPDRFGGASDTQYF.

The V gene is TRBV6-6, the J gene TRBJ2-1; TCRdb's D call of TRBD2 is untestable without DNA. This CDR3 has 15 amino acids. Germline-derived CDR1 and CDR2 are MNHNY and SVGAGI (reference sequence). The CDR3 loop reads CASSASGAYGNEQFF.

This clonotype is labeled medium-sized (0.01 to 0.1%) based on frequency. This chain connects TRBV5-1 to TRBJ2-7; TCRdb proposes TRBD1, but this gene call is untestable without DNA. CDR1 is SGHRS and CDR2 is YFSETQ in the germline V gene. The CDR3 loop spans 14 amino acids. The CDR3 loop is CASSSGHLNYEQYF.

The V and J genes are TRBV29-1 and TRBJ2-7; the TCRdb D gene call, TRBD2, has no DNA to confirm it. This CDR3 is built from 15 residues. Germline CDR1 reads SQVTM; CDR2 reads ANQGSEA. The CDR3 here is CSVDRYEGPLYEQYF.

The chain links TRBV7-2 to TRBJ2-3. There are 15 residues in the CDR3. Germline assignment: CDR1 SGHTA and CDR2 FQGNSA. The CDR3 region is CASSLYPSGSDTQYF.

J is TRBJ1-1 and V is TRBV12-3 or TRBV12-4; the TCRdb D gene call, TRBD1, has no DNA to confirm it. The CDR3 spans 15 residues. The chain's CDR3 is CASTSTGGMGTEAFF.

The rearrangement joins TRBV12-3 or TRBV12-4 to TRBJ2-2. The CDR3 is made up of 13 amino acids. The CDR3 sequence: CASSLELTGELFF.